The entry below gives a single T cell receptor (beta chain) sequence along with its context. This record comes from a study of cytomegalovirus exposure and HLA in healthy donors. Primers for the PCR totalled 60 Vbeta and 13 Jbeta. Profiling relied on immunoSEQ multiplex PCR, and the TCRdb table lists in-frame clones only, not all of them. The sample lists approximately 82,000 clones, roughly a tenth occurring once. Trimming took 8 bases from V and 2 from J; bases not matched to a gene: 8. CDR3 size: 15 residues. Germline lookup yields CDR1 MNHEY and CDR2 SVGAGI. The sequenced sample consisted of PBMCs. The gene calls are TRBV6-5 and TRBJ1-3; TRBD1 matches at 8 bases. The sequence was collected from a man aged 55-75 years in good health and CMV-seropositive. The CDR3 coding sequence is TGTGCCAGCGGACGGACAGGGAAGGCTGGAAACACCATATATTTT. The encoded protein is CASGRTGKAGNTIYF.